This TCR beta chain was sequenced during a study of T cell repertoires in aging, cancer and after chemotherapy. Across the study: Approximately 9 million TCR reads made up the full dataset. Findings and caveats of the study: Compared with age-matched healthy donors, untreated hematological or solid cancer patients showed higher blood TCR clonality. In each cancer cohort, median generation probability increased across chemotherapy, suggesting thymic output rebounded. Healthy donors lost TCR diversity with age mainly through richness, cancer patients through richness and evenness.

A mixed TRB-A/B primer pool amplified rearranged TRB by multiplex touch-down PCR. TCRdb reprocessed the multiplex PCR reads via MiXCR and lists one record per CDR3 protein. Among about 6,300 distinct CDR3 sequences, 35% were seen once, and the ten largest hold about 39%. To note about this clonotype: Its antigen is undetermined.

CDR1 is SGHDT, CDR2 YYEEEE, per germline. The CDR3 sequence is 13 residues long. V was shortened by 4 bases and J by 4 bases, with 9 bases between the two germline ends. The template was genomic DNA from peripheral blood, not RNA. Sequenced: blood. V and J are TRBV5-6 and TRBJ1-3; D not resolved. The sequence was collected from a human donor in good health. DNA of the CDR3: TGTGCCAGCAGCCTGGGAGGCGGAAACACCATATATTTT. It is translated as CASSLGGGNTIYF. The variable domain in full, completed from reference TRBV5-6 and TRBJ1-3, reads DAGVTQSPTHLIKTRGQQVTLRCSPKSGHDTVSWYQQALGQGPQFIFQYYEEEERQRGNFPDRFSGHQFPNYSSELNVNALLLGDSALYLCASSLGGGNTIYFGEGSWLTVV.